This passage covers 21 T cell receptor beta chains from one sample sequenced in a study of naive and memory T cell subsets. An equimolar mix of two oligonucleotides served as the beta constant-region primer for TRBC1 and TRBC2. Nested alpha and beta constant-region primers with the SP2 primer drove four PCR rounds on ligated cDNA. TCRdb reprocessed the UMI-ligation and nested PCR reads via MiXCR and lists one record per CDR3 protein. The top ten clones hold approximately 0.9% of a sample with 95,000 to 150,000 distinct CDR3 sequences, around a third of them seen once. The sample taken for sequencing was central memory CD4+ T cells from blood. The receptor source for this set is a human donor in good health.

This clonotype was seen only a few times. The chain links TRBV12-3 or TRBV12-4 to TRBJ1-5; D gene uncertain. Trimming took off 6 bases at V and 0 bases at J, with 9 bases between the two ends. CDR3 size: 14 residues. The CDR3 region is CASSPGDSNQPQHF. CDR3 nucleotide sequence: TGTGCCAGCAGCCCCGGGGATAGCAATCAGCCCCAGCATTTT.

The rearrangement joins TRBV4-3 to TRBJ1-1; TRBD1 matches 7 bases. CDR1 and CDR2 (germline): LGHNA, YSLEER. V shed 3 bases and J 3 bases; nucleotides not matched to a gene: 4. This CDR3 contains 14 residues. This chain's CDR3 is CASSHTGEDTEAFF. CDR3 DNA: TGCGCCAGCAGCCATACAGGGGAGGACACTGAAGCTTTCTTT.

This rearrangement joins TRBV29-1 to TRBJ2-3; 11 nucleotides line up with TRBD2. V lost 7 bases, J lost 2 bases, and 8 bases stayed unmatched. The CDR3 covers 15 residues. Per germline, CDR1 SQVTM and CDR2 ANQGSEA. This CDR3 reads CSAVTSGRFTDTQYF. The CDR3 coding sequence is TGCAGCGCTGTAACTAGCGGGAGATTCACAGATACGCAGTATTTT.

The chain recombines TRBV18 with TRBJ2-7, with 8 bases aligning to TRBD2. Unmatched junction bases numbered 9, after V lost 3 bases and J lost 5 bases. This CDR3 is 15 amino acids long. The germline gives CDR1 KGHSH, CDR2 LQKENI. CDR3 in DNA: TGTGCCAGCTCACCGTCGGCGGGGGGAGTGCACGAGCAGTACTTC. Protein sequence: CASSPSAGGVHEQYF. The variable domain in full, completed from reference TRBV18 and TRBJ2-7, reads NAGVMQNPRHLVRRRGQEARLRCSPMKGHSHVYWYRQLPEEGLKFMVYLQKENIIDESGMPKERFSAEFPKEGPSILRIQQVVRGDSAAYFCASSPSAGGVHEQYFGPGTRLTVT.

The genes are TRBV9 and TRBJ2-3, with a possible D match to TRBD1 (6 bases). The germline CDR1 and CDR2 sequences are SGDLS and YYNGEE. The CDR3 has 19 residues. Deletions cut 4 bases from V and 4 bases from J, with 28 bases between. The CDR3 reads CASSLQEGHRITRADTQYF. CDR3 sequence (DNA): TGTGCCAGCAGCTTACAAGAGGGACACCGGATTACGAGGGCAGATACGCAGTATTTT.

This clonotype was observed a handful of times. This chain uses TRBV6-5 with TRBJ2-4; D possibly corresponds to TRBD1 (5 bases). The CDR3 has 15 residues. Germline V lookup: CDR1 MNHEY, CDR2 SVGAGI. V was shortened by 5 bases and J by 1 base, with 12 bases between the two germline ends. The CDR3, as DNA: TGTGCCAGCAGTCGTCAGGGAAATGCCAAAAACATTCAGTACTTC. As protein: CASSRQGNAKNIQYF.

The CDR3 reads CSAKGDRGIYEQYF. The CDR3 coding sequence is TGCAGTGCAAAGGGGGACAGGGGGATTTACGAGCAGTACTTC. This sequence joins TRBV20-1 and TRBJ2-7; TRBD1 matches 11 bases. CDR1 and CDR2 from the germline V gene are DFQATT and SNEGSKA (reference sequence). The CDR3 covers 14 residues. Trimming removed 6 bases from V and 4 bases from J; junction bases left unmatched: 8.

The V gene is TRBV7-6, the J gene TRBJ1-1, with D hard to call. V lost 8 bases to trimming and J lost 0 bases, with 10 bases between them. The CDR3 spans 13 residues. Germline CDR1 reads SGHVS; CDR2 reads FNYEAQ. CDR3 protein: CASSQNMNTEAFF. CDR3 nucleotides: TGTGCCAGCTCCCAGAACATGAACACTGAAGCTTTCTTT.

Worth noting for this clonotype: Without the conserved terminal phenylalanine or tryptophan, this CDR3 likely stems from a read error. The V gene is TRBV5-1, the J gene TRBJ2-3, with 8 nucleotides matching TRBD2. Losses at the gene ends were 3 bases for V and 7 bases for J; bases not matched to a gene: 16. The germline CDR1 and CDR2 sequences are SGHRS and YFSETQ. This CDR3 region has 17 residues. The CDR3 protein is CASSWQGSGSRSNTQYS. The DNA of the CDR3 is TGCGCCAGCAGCTGGCAAGGAAGCGGGAGTAGATCGAATACGCAGTATTCT.

J is TRBJ1-4 and V is TRBV6-5; D uncertain. CDR1 and CDR2 from the germline V gene are MNHEY and SVGAGI. Trimming pared 8 bases from V and 7 bases from J, leaving 23 bases between. The CDR3 runs to 16 residues. The CDR3 spells CASGVSSGNPREKLFF. CDR3 in DNA: TGTGCCAGCGGGGTATCGTCGGGGAACCCGCGTGAAAAACTGTTTTTT.

V and J are TRBV2 and TRBJ2-2; 10 bases are a match to TRBD2. There are 15 residues in the CDR3. The V gene end was trimmed by 6 bases and the J gene end by 3 bases; junction bases not matched to a gene: 4. Germline CDR1 reads SNHLY; CDR2 reads FYNNEI. CDR3 residues: CASRELAGHTGELFF. The CDR3 coding sequence is TGTGCCAGCAGGGAACTAGCGGGACACACCGGGGAGCTGTTTTTT.

This clonotype was found a few times. The rearrangement links TRBV10-3 to TRBJ2-3, with TRBD1 matching over 11 bases. CDR3 length: 15 residues. Germline V CDR1 and CDR2: ENHRY, SYGVKD. The junction had 6 bases not matched to a gene; V was cut back by 2 bases and J by 8 bases. The CDR3 DNA reads as TGTGCCATCAGTGAGCCGGACAGGGGGCTAAGTACGCAGTATTTT. It encodes CAISEPDRGLSTQYF.

The chain uses TRBV5-6 and TRBJ2-1; 11 nucleotides match TRBD2. This CDR3 has 16 amino acids. V dropped 1 base and J dropped 5; count of bases not matched to a gene: 5. Germline V gene data show CDR1 as SGHDT and CDR2 as YYEEEE. The CDR3: CASSLTILAGDNEQFF. In nucleotides, the CDR3 is TGTGCCAGCAGCTTGACCATACTAGCGGGAGACAATGAGCAGTTCTTC.

This clonotype was counted only a few times. The chain is built from TRBV5-1 and TRBJ2-7; perhaps TRBD2 as D (5 bases). Per germline, CDR1 SGHRS and CDR2 YFSETQ. V was shortened by 0 bases and J by 7 bases, with 14 bases between the two germline ends. There are 14 residues in the CDR3. The CDR3 here is CASSLDSDLREQYF. Here the CDR3 DNA reads TGCGCCAGCAGCTTGGATAGCGACCTACGAGAGCAGTACTTC. Variable domain in full (rest from reference TRBV5-1 and TRBJ2-7): KAGVTQTPRYLIKTRGQQVTLSCSPISGHRSVSWYQQTPGQGLQFLFEYFSETQRNKGNFPGRFSGRQFSNSRSEMNVSTLELGDSALYLCASSLDSDLREQYFGPGTRLTVT.

This chain connects TRBV3-1 to TRBJ2-2; D is unresolved. The V end was cut by 6 bases, the J end by 4 bases, with 6 bases between. The CDR3 length is 12 residues. Germline lookup yields CDR1 LGHDT and CDR2 YNNKEL (reference sequence). The CDR3 coding sequence is TGTGCCAGCAGGCTGATCACCGGGGAGCTGTTTTTT. The encoded protein is CASRLITGELFF.

The chain employs TRBV20-1 and TRBJ2-3, with TRBD2 matching 11 bases. After removal of 3 bases from V and 0 bases from J, the junction contained 5 bases not matched to a gene. The length of the CDR3 is 16 residues. Germline CDR1 is DFQATT and CDR2 is SNEGSKA (reference sequence). This chain's CDR3 is CSASPTSGRSTDTQYF. Here the CDR3 DNA reads TGCAGTGCTAGCCCCACTAGCGGGAGAAGCACAGATACGCAGTATTTT.

The chain has TRBV11-3 and TRBJ2-1, with 8 bases aligning to TRBD2. Germline V gene data show CDR1 as SGHNT and CDR2 as YENEEA. This CDR3 is 15 amino acids long. Trimming removed 3 bases from V and 6 bases from J; junction bases left unmatched: 7. DNA for the CDR3: TGTGCCAGCAGCTTGTCTAGCGGGCTCTTCAATGAGCAGTTCTTC. Protein product: CASSLSSGLFNEQFF.

This clonotype was counted a few times. The rearrangement joins TRBV27 to TRBJ2-1, with unresolved D. Germline CDR1 is MNHEY and CDR2 is SMNVEV (reference sequence). Trimming cost V 6 bases and J 12 bases, with 15 bases left between them. The CDR3 spans 12 residues. The CDR3 DNA reads as TGTGCCAGCAGCACGGGCCCCCGAGGGCAGTTCTTC. Its translation: CASSTGPRGQFF.

This clonotype has only a few counts. CDR3 in amino acids: CSARTGETQYF. CDR3 nucleotides: TGCAGTGCTAGGACCGGGGAGACCCAGTACTTC. V gene TRBV20-1 combines with J gene TRBJ2-5, with unresolved D. V was shortened by 3 bases and J by 5 bases, with 7 bases between the two germline ends. There are 11 residues in the CDR3. In germline, CDR1 is DFQATT, CDR2 SNEGSKA (reference sequence).

The chain combines TRBV18 with TRBJ1-2; TRBD1 is a possible D gene (6 bases). CDR3 size: 15 residues. Germline loops: CDR1 KGHSH, CDR2 LQKENI. Trimming left V 0 bases short and J 8 bases short, with 16 bases between. CDR3 DNA sequence: TGTGCCAGCTCACCACCGCTCGGGGGCGGTGGGGGCTACACCTTC. Residues: CASSPPLGGGGGYTF.

This chain uses TRBV20-1 with TRBJ1-1; perhaps TRBD1 as D (6 bases). This CDR3 has 11 amino acids. With 4 bases removed from V and 7 bases from J, the gap between germline ends came to 10 bases. The V gene's germline CDR1 is DFQATT and CDR2 SNEGSKA (reference sequence). CDR3 loop: CSAIQGIEAFF. CDR3 DNA sequence: TGCAGTGCTATACAGGGCATTGAAGCTTTCTTT.